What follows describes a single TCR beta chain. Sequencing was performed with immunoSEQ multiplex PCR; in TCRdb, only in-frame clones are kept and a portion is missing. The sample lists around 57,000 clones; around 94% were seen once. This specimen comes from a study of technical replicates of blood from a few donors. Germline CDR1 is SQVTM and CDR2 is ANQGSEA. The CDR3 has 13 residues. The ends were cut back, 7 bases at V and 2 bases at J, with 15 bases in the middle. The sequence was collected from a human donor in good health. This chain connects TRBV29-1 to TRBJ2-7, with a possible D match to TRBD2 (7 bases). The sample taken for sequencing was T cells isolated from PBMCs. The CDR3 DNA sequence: TGCAGCGCTGTATCGGGGGGCCCCTACGAGCAGTACTTC. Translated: CSAVSGGPYEQYF.